These 27 T cell receptor beta chains originate from one sample sequenced in a study of a mutant IDH1 vaccine in newly diagnosed glioma. The antigens of these receptors remain unknown. Sequenced by immunoSEQ multiplex PCR; TCRdb stores in-frame clones only, minus some. This sample yields tens of thousands of clones, of which roughly 90% are seen a single time; about 20% belongs to the top ten. Stated time point: week 11, during vaccination. It was 300 ug of mutant IDH1 20-mer peptide that made up each vaccine dose, given with topical imiquimod. Sample: PBMCs, taken from a glioma patient whose treatment included an IDH1 peptide vaccine. These receptor sequences come from a young man with glioma.

The chain has TRBV2 and TRBJ2-7; D not resolved. The V gene's germline CDR1 is SNHLY and CDR2 FYNNEI. This CDR3 comprises 10 residues. V lost 5 bases and J 1 base, leaving 0 bases between the germline ends. The CDR3 DNA reads TGTGCCAGCAGTTCCTACGAGCAGTACTTC. Encoded protein: CASSSYEQYF.

The chain is built from TRBV4-1 and TRBJ2-5, with TRBD2 matching 8 bases. Germline-derived CDR1 and CDR2 are MGHRA and YSYEKL. The CDR3 extends over 17 amino acids. V was clipped by 2 bases and J by 5 bases; unmatched bases: 13. The CDR3 DNA sequence: TGCGCCAGCAGCCAATCTGGCGGGAGGCCGTTTAGGGAGACCCAGTACTTC. Amino acids: CASSQSGGRPFRETQYF.

The V gene is TRBV7-2, the J gene TRBJ2-1, with 14 positions matching TRBD2. CDR1 is SGHTA and CDR2 is FQGNSA in the germline V gene. The CDR3 has 16 amino acids. Germline trimming cut 4 bases from V and 6 bases from J; bases unmatched to any gene: 5. DNA for the CDR3: TGTGCCAGCAGCTCCCGACTAGCGGGAGGGCCCAATGAGCAGTTCTTC. Its protein product is CASSSRLAGGPNEQFF.

The V and J genes are TRBV10-2 and TRBJ1-5; 7 bases line up with TRBD1. The J segment lost 9 bases and the V segment lost 5 bases, leaving 10 bases of the junction unmatched. This CDR3 contains 14 residues. Germline V gene lookup returns CDR1 WSHSY and CDR2 SAAADI. Written as DNA, the CDR3 is TGCGCCAGCAGTATAACAGGGGCCGGTGGGCCCCAGCATTTT. It specifies CASSITGAGGPQHF.

The chain is built from TRBV27 and TRBJ2-1; no clear D. Trimming removed 2 bases from V and 3 bases from J, with 5 bases in between. CDR3 length: 13 residues. Per germline, CDR1 MNHEY and CDR2 SMNVEV (reference sequence). CDR3 amino acids: CASSLRSYNEQFF. CDR3 in DNA: TGTGCCAGCAGTTTACGTAGCTACAATGAGCAGTTCTTC.

The rearrangement joins TRBV4-2 to TRBJ1-1; D gene uncertain. Germline V gives CDR1 LGHNA, CDR2 YNFKEQ. The CDR3 spans 12 residues. Trimming took 1 base from V and 7 from J, leaving 7 bases between them. DNA of the CDR3: TGTGCCAGCAGCCAAGCCCGGGATGAAGCTTTCTTT. It encodes CASSQARDEAFF.

This chain connects TRBV6-5 to TRBJ2-7; 10 bases agree with TRBD1. This CDR3 is built from 15 residues. Per the germline V gene, CDR1 is MNHEY and CDR2 is SVGAGI. With 2 bases clipped from V and 1 base from J, the junction kept 2 bases outside the gene matches. In nucleotides, the CDR3 is TGTGCCAGCAGTTACCGGGACAGGGGTTCCTACGAGCAGTACTTC. It yields the protein CASSYRDRGSYEQYF.

The chain combines TRBV7-8 with TRBJ2-2, with D possibly TRBD2 on 6 matching bases. V lost 6 bases, J lost 1 base, and 12 bases lay in between. Per germline, CDR1 SGHVS and CDR2 FQNEAQ. The CDR3 consists of 15 residues. The CDR3 here is CASSYFSGNTGELFF. The CDR3 region has the DNA TGTGCCAGCAGTTACTTTAGCGGGAACACCGGGGAGCTGTTTTTT.

The rearrangement joins TRBV7-2 to TRBJ2-2; D is unresolved. V lost 1 base and J lost 1, with 4 bases in between. Germline CDR1 reads SGHTA; CDR2 reads FQGNSA. The CDR3 consists of 14 residues. The CDR3 DNA sequence: TGTGCCAGCAGCTTAGAAGAGAACACCGGGGAGCTGTTTTTT. This sequence encodes CASSLEENTGELFF.

This clone was observed once. This chain connects TRBV5-1 to TRBJ2-3; 10 bases are a match to TRBD2. The CDR3 contains 14 residues. J was trimmed by 4 bases and V by 4 bases; bases with no gene match: 3. Germline V gene sequence: CDR1 SGHRS, CDR2 YFSETQ. CDR3 sequence: CASSPSGSSDTQYF. Written as DNA, the CDR3 is TGCGCCAGCAGCCCTAGCGGGAGTTCAGATACGCAGTATTTT. Variable domain in full (rest from reference TRBV5-1 and TRBJ2-3): KAGVTQTPRYLIKTRGQQVTLSCSPISGHRSVSWYQQTPGQGLQFLFEYFSETQRNKGNFPGRFSGRQFSNSRSEMNVSTLELGDSALYLCASSPSGSSDTQYFGPGTRLTVL.

The chain uses TRBV6-1 and TRBJ1-5, with D possibly TRBD1 on 6 matching bases. V was shortened by 7 bases and J by 7 bases, with 11 bases between the two germline ends. The germline V gene has CDR1 MNHNS and CDR2 SASEGT. This CDR3 has 12 residues. The DNA for the CDR3 is TGTGCCAGCAATGAGGGGGGACAGCCCCAGCATTTT. Amino acids: CASNEGGQPQHF.

The rearrangement uses TRBV5-6 and TRBJ1-5; D is unresolved. The V gene lost 2 bases and the J gene lost 0 bases, with 9 bases spanning the gap. Germline V gene sequence: CDR1 SGHDT, CDR2 YYEEEE. The CDR3 is made up of 15 amino acids. CDR3 region: CASSFKSYSNQPQHF. CDR3 nucleotides: TGTGCCAGCAGCTTTAAAAGTTATAGCAATCAGCCCCAGCATTTT.

CDR3 loop: CASSQGQNLNTEAFF. The CDR3, as DNA: TGCGCCAGCAGCCAGGGACAGAATTTGAACACTGAAGCTTTCTTT. V usage is TRBV4-1 and J usage is TRBJ1-1; 7 nucleotides align to TRBD1. V lost 3 bases and J lost 0; bases outside the gene matches: 4. This CDR3 has 15 amino acids. Germline V gene lookup returns CDR1 MGHRA and CDR2 YSYEKL.

This clone was seen just once. The chain joins TRBV4-3 to TRBJ2-2; TRBD1 matches 10 bases. Trimming took 4 bases from V and 4 from J; bases not matched to a gene: 9. This CDR3 comprises 17 residues. From germline, CDR1 is LGHNA and CDR2 YSLEER. CDR3 bases: TGCGCCAGCAGCCCCACCCCCGGGACAGGGGTCACCGGGGAGCTGTTTTTT. Translating it yields CASSPTPGTGVTGELFF.

The chain links TRBV5-8 to TRBJ2-3, with D hard to call. The germline V and J ends were trimmed by 1 base and 0 bases, with 9 bases remaining between them. CDR1 is SGHTS and CDR2 is YDEGEE in the germline V gene. The CDR3 runs 15 residues. CDR3 loop: CASSLRRRSTDTQYF. DNA of the CDR3: TGTGCCAGCAGCTTGCGCAGACGCAGCACAGATACGCAGTATTTT.

The rearrangement uses TRBV2 and TRBJ1-2; TRBD1 might be the D (6 bases). The CDR3 contains 14 residues. Germline V gives CDR1 SNHLY, CDR2 FYNNEI. Trimming stripped 6 bases from V and 0 bases from J, with 11 bases between. CDR3 region: CASRLTGTNYGYTF. DNA of the CDR3: TGTGCCAGCAGATTGACAGGAACTAACTATGGCTACACCTTC.

This clone appeared a single time. The chain is built from TRBV5-6 and TRBJ2-1; 14 bases align to TRBD2. Germline V gives CDR1 SGHDT, CDR2 YYEEEE. Trimming removed 4 bases from V and 10 bases from J; junction bases left unmatched: 10. The CDR3 totals 16 residues. The CDR3 loop is CASSVPGLAGVLEQFF. CDR3 DNA: TGTGCCAGCAGCGTTCCGGGACTAGCGGGAGTCCTAGAGCAGTTCTTC.

The sample holds one count of this clone. Other DNA sequences of this sample code for an identical CDR3. The genes are TRBV30 and TRBJ1-5, with D tentatively TRBD1 (5 bases). The CDR3 loop spans 13 amino acids. V shed 1 base and J shed 1 base, with 5 bases lying between them. In germline, CDR1 is GTSNPN, CDR2 SVGIG (reference sequence). The CDR3 coding sequence is TGTGCCTGGAGTGGGGGGAGCAATCAGCCCCAGCATTTT. This gives the protein CAWSGGSNQPQHF.

The rearrangement links TRBV7-6 to TRBJ2-3, with D possibly matching TRBD2 (5 bases). Germline loops: CDR1 SGHVS, CDR2 FNYEAQ. CDR3 length: 13 amino acids. V lost 1 base and J 4 bases, leaving 6 bases between the germline ends. CDR3 sequence reads: CASSLGGPDTQYF. The CDR3 coding sequence is TGTGCCAGCAGCTTAGGAGGGCCAGATACGCAGTATTTT.

The CDR3 sequence is CASSSDTYGYTF. In DNA, the CDR3 is TGTGCCAGCAGCTCTGACACCTATGGCTACACCTTC. The chain combines TRBV6-5 with TRBJ1-2, with D hard to call. V dropped 6 bases and J dropped 4 bases, with 9 bases sitting between them. This CDR3 has 12 residues. CDR1 is MNHEY, CDR2 SVGAGI, per germline.

The rearrangement links TRBV6-1 to TRBJ1-2; 8 nucleotides line up with TRBD1. The V gene end was trimmed by 0 bases and the J gene end by 8 bases; junction bases not matched to a gene: 8. CDR1 and CDR2 from the germline V gene are MNHNS and SASEGT. This CDR3 spans 15 amino acids. The CDR3 spells CASSEAGQGAGGYTF. DNA of the CDR3: TGTGCCAGCAGTGAAGCAGGGCAGGGGGCAGGCGGCTACACCTTC.

The chain employs TRBV19 and TRBJ2-2; 12 nucleotides match TRBD1. The CDR3 covers 14 residues. After removal of 4 bases from V and 7 bases from J, the junction contained 1 base not matched to a gene. Germline CDR1 and CDR2: LNHDA and SQIVND (reference sequence). CDR3 residues: CASSRDRGLGELFF. CDR3 coding DNA: TGTGCCAGTAGTAGGGACAGGGGGCTCGGGGAGCTGTTTTTT.

The chain uses TRBV6-5 and TRBJ2-1; 9 bases agree with TRBD2. CDR3 length equals 15 residues. The V gene end was trimmed by 2 bases and the J gene end by 5 bases; junction bases not matched to a gene: 4. Germline V lookup: CDR1 MNHEY, CDR2 SVGAGI. CDR3 sequence (DNA): TGTGCCAGCAGTTACGAGGCTAGCGGGGACAATGAGCAGTTCTTC. Its protein product is CASSYEASGDNEQFF.

This sequence joins TRBV7-4 and TRBJ2-7, with D unresolved. In germline, CDR1 is SGHVT, CDR2 SQSDAQ. Trimming stripped 11 bases from V and 3 bases from J, with 8 bases between. The CDR3 loop spans 10 amino acids. The CDR3 bases are TGTGCCGCCAAAGGCTACGAGCAGTACTTC. This translates into CAAKGYEQYF.

The CDR3 DNA reads as TGTGCCAGCAGTGAAGAGGCACTCGGCAATCAGCCCCAGCATTTT. Translated, it gives CASSEEALGNQPQHF. The J gene is TRBJ1-5, the V gene TRBV2; D uncertain. V was trimmed by 1 base and J by 2 bases, leaving 9 bases between them. This CDR3 is built from 15 residues. Per the germline V gene, CDR1 is SNHLY and CDR2 is FYNNEI.

The chain couples TRBV29-1 to TRBJ2-7; 9 bases are shared with TRBD2. V lost 5 bases, J lost 4 bases, and 6 bases stayed unmatched. Germline CDR1 SQVTM, CDR2 ANQGSEA. This CDR3 has 13 residues. The CDR3 spells CSVWLAGRYEQYF. CDR3 sequence (DNA): TGCAGCGTTTGGCTAGCGGGAAGGTACGAGCAGTACTTC.

The gene calls are TRBV6-5 and TRBJ2-7, with TRBD2 identical over 9 bases. The CDR3 has 15 residues. Trimming removed 0 bases from V and 4 bases from J; junction bases left unmatched: 4. CDR1 and CDR2 from the germline V gene are MNHEY and SVGAGI. For the CDR3, the DNA is TGTGCCAGCAGTTACTCGGCGGGAGGGAGTTACGAGCAGTACTTC. Translated, it gives CASSYSAGGSYEQYF.